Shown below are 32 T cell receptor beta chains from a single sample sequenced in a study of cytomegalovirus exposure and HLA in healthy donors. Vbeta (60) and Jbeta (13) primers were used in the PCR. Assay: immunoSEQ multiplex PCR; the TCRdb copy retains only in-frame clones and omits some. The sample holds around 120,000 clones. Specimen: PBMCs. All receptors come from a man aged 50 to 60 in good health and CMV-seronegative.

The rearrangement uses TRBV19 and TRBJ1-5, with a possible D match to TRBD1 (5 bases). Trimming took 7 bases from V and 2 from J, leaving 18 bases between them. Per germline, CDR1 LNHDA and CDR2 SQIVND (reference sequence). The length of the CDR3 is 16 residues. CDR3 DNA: TGTGCCAGTATCGAAAGACAGCAAAAAGGCAATCAGCCCCAGCATTTT. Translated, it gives CASIERQQKGNQPQHF.

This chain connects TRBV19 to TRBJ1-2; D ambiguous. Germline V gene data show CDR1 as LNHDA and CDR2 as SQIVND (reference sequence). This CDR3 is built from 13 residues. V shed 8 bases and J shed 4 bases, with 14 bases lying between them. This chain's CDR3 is CASRPSGTYGYTF. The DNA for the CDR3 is TGTGCCAGTCGCCCGTCCGGTACCTATGGCTACACCTTC.

The CDR3 coding sequence is TGTGCCAGCAGCGTAGGTGGAGCCACCGTTAGTGGCTACACCTTC. Amino acids: CASSVGGATVSGYTF. This sequence joins TRBV9 and TRBJ1-2; D not certain. The CDR3 runs to 15 residues. CDR1 and CDR2 from the germline V gene are SGDLS and YYNGEE. V was shortened by 0 bases and J by 7 bases, with 16 bases between the two germline ends.

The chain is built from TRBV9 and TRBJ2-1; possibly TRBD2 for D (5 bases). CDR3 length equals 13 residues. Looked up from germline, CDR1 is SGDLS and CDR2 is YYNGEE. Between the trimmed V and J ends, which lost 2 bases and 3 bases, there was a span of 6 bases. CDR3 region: CASSVTSYNEQFF. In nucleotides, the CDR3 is TGTGCCAGCAGCGTTACTAGCTACAATGAGCAGTTCTTC.

CDR3 DNA: TGTGCCAGCTCACCACTAGCAAACCGAGAGACCCAGTACTTC. Translation gives CASSPLANRETQYF. The rearrangement uses TRBV18 and TRBJ2-5; D gene uncertain. Trimming removed 1 base at V and 4 bases at J, with 10 bases between. The CDR3 spans 14 residues. Germline V gene lookup returns CDR1 KGHSH and CDR2 LQKENI.

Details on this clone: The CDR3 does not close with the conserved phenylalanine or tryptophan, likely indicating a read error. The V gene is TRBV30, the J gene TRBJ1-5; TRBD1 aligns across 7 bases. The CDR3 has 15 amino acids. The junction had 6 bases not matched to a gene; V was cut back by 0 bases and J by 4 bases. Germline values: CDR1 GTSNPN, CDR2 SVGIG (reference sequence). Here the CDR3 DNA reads TGTGCCTGGAGTGTATGGGACAGCGATAATCAGCCCCAGCATCTT. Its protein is CAWSVWDSDNQPQHL.

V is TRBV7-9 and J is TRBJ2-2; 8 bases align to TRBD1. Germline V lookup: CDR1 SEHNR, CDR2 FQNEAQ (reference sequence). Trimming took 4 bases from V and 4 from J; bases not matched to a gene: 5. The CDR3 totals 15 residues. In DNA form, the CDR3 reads TGTGCCAGCAGCTCAAGACAGGGGAGCACCGGGGAGCTGTTTTTT. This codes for CASSSRQGSTGELFF. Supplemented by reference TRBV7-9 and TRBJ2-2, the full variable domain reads DTGVSQNPRHKITKRGQNVTFRCDPISEHNRLYWYRQTLGQGPEFLTYFQNEAQLEKSRLLSDRFSAERPKGSFSTLEIQRTEQGDSAMYLCASSSRQGSTGELFFGEGSRLTVL.

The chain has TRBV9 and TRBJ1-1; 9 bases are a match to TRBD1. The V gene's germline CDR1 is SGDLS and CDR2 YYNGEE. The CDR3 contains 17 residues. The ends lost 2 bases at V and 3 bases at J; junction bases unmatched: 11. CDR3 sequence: CASSVPGQGTLDTEAFF. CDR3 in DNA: TGTGCCAGCAGCGTGCCGGGACAGGGAACCTTGGACACTGAAGCTTTCTTT.

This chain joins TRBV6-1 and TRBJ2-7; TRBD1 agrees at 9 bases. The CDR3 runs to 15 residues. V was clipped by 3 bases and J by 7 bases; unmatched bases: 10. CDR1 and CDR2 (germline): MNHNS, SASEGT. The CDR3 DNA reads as TGTGCCAGCAGTGAGTGGACAGGGGTTTCGCGGGAGCAGTACTTC. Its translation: CASSEWTGVSREQYF.

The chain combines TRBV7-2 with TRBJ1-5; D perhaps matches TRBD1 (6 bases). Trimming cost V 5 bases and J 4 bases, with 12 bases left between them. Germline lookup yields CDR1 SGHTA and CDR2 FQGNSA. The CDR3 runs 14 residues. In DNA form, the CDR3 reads TGTGCCAGCAGCCTGGACAGTTTAAATCAGCCCCAGCATTTT. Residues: CASSLDSLNQPQHF.

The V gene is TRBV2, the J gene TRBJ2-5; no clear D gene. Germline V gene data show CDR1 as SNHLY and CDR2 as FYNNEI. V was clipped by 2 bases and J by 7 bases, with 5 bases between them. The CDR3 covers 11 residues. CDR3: CASSEPGTQYF. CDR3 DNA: TGTGCCAGCAGTGAACCCGGGACCCAGTACTTC.

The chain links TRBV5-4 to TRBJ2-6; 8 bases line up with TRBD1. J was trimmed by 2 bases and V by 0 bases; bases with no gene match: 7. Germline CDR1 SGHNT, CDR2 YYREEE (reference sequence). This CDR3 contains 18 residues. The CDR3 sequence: CASSLAGQGWAGANVLTF. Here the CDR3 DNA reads TGTGCCAGCAGCTTGGCCGGACAGGGTTGGGCTGGGGCCAACGTCCTGACTTTC.

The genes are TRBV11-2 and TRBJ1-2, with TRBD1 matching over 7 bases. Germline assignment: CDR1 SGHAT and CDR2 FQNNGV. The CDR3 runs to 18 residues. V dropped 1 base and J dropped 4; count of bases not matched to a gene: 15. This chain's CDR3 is CASSLADRPNSQGYGYTF. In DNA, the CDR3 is TGTGCCAGCAGCTTAGCGGACAGGCCCAATTCGCAAGGCTATGGCTACACCTTC.

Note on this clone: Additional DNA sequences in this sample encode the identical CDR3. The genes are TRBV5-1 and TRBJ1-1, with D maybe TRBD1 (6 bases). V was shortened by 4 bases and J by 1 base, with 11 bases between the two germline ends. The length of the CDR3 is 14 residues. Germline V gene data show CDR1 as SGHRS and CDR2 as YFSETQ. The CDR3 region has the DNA TGCGCCAGCAGCCTACAGGGTTCGAACACTGAAGCTTTCTTT. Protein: CASSLQGSNTEAFF.

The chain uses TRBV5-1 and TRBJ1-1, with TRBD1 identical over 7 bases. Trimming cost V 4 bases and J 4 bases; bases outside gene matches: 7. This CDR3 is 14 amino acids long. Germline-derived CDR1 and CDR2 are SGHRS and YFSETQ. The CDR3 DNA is TGCGCCAGCAGCGAGGGATCAGGGGGCACTGAAGCTTTCTTT. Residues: CASSEGSGGTEAFF.

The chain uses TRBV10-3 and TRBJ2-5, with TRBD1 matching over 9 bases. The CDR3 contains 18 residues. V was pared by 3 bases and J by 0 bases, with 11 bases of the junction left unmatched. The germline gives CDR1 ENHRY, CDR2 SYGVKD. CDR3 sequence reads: CAISEGRRDRVHQETQYF. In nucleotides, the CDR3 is TGTGCCATCAGTGAAGGACGAAGGGACAGGGTACACCAAGAGACCCAGTACTTC.

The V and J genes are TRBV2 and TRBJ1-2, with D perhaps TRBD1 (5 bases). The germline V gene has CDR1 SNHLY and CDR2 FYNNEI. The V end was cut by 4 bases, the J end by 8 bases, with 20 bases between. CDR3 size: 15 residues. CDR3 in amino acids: CASSGSPRARGGYTF. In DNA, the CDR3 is TGTGCCAGCAGTGGAAGTCCCAGGGCTCGAGGAGGCTACACCTTC.

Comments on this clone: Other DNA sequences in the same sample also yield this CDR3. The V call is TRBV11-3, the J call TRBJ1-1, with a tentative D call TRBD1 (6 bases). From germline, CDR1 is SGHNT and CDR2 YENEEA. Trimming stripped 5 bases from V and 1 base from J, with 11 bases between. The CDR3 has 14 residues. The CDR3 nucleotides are TGTGCCAGCAGCCCGGGGGGCAGGAACACTGAAGCTTTCTTT. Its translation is CASSPGGRNTEAFF.

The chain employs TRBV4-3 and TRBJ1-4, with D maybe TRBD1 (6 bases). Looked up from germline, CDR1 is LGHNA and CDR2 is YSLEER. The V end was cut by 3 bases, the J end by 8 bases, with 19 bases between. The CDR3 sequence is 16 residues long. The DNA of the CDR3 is TGCGCCAGCAGCCACCGATCAGGGGTTGGGGTAGAAAAACTGTTTTTT. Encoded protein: CASSHRSGVGVEKLFF.

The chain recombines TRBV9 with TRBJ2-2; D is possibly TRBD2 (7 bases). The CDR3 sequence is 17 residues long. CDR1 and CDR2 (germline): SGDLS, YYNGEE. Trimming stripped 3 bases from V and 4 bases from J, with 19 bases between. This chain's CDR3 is CASSAFKGGAGTGELFF. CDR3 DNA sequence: TGTGCCAGCAGCGCCTTTAAGGGGGGGGCCGGCACCGGGGAGCTGTTTTTT.

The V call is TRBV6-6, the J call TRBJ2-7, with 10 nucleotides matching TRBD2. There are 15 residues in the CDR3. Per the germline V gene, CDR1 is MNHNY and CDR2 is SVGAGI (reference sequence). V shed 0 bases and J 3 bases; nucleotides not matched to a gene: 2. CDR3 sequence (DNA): TGTGCCAGCAGTTACTCCGGGACTAGCGACTACGAGCAGTACTTC. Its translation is CASSYSGTSDYEQYF.

This CDR3 reads CASSPSGTGGSGYTF. CDR3 DNA: TGTGCCAGCAGCCCCTCGGGGACAGGGGGCTCTGGCTACACCTTC. The V gene is TRBV27, the J gene TRBJ1-2; 12 bases map to TRBD1. The CDR3 has 15 amino acids. The germline CDR1 and CDR2 sequences are MNHEY and SMNVEV (reference sequence). With V trimmed by 6 bases and J by 7 bases, 9 bases remained unmatched.

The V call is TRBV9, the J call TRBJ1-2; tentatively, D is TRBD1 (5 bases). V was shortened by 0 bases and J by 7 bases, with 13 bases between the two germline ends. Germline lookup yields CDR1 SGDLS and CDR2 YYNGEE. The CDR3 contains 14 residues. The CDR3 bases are TGTGCCAGCAGCGTAGGAGCAGGGTGGGGTGGCTACACCTTC. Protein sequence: CASSVGAGWGGYTF.

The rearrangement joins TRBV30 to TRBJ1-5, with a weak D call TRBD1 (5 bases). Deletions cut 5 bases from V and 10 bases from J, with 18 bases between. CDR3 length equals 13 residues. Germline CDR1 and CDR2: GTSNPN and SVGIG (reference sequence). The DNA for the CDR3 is TGTGCCTGGGGGGGGATAACGGATGGACCCCAGCATTTT. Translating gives CAWGGITDGPQHF.

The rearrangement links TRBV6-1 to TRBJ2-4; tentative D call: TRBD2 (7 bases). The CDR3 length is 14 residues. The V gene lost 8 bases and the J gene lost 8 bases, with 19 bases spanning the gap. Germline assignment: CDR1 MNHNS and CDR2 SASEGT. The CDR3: CASGGAGRDDIQYF. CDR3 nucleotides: TGTGCCAGCGGGGGGGCCGGGCGGGATGACATTCAGTACTTC.

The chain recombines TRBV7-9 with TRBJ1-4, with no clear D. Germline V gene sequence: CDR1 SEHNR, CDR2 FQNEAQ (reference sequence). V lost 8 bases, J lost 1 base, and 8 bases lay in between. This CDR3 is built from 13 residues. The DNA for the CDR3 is TGTGCCAGCGAGAATGGAACTAATGAAAAACTGTTTTTT. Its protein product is CASENGTNEKLFF.

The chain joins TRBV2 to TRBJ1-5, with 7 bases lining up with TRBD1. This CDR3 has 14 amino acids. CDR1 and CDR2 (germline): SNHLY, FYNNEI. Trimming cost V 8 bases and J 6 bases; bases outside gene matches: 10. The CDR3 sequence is CASGDRVGGQPQHF. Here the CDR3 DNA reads TGTGCCAGCGGAGACAGGGTGGGAGGTCAGCCCCAGCATTTT.

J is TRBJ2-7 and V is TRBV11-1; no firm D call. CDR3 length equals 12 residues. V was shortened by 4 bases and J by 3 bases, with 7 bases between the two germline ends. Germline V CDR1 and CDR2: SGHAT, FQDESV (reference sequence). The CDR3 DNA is TGTGCCAGCAGCTCTCCGTACTACGAGCAGTACTTC. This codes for CASSSPYYEQYF.

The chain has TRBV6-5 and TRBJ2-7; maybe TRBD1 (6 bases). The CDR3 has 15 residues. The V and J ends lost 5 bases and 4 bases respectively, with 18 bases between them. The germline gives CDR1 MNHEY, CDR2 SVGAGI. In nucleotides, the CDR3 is TGTGCCAGCAGTCCCCGGTCGGGACATCTGTACGAGCAGTACTTC. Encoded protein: CASSPRSGHLYEQYF.

The CDR3 region is CASNPGGGANVLTF. DNA for the CDR3: TGTGCCAGCAATCCTGGAGGCGGGGCCAACGTCCTGACTTTC. The chain is built from TRBV9 and TRBJ2-6, with a tentative D call TRBD2 (5 bases). The CDR3 spans 14 residues. With 6 bases removed from V and 4 bases from J, the gap between germline ends came to 11 bases. The germline V gene encodes CDR1 SGDLS and CDR2 YYNGEE.

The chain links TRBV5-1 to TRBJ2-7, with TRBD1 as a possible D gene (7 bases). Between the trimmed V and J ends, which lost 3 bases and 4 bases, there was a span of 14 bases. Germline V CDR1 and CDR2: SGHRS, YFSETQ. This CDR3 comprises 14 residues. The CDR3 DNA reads TGCGCCAGCAGCTCGACGACAGGGAGGTACGAGCAGTACTTC. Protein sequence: CASSSTTGRYEQYF. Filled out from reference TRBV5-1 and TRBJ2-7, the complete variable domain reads KAGVTQTPRYLIKTRGQQVTLSCSPISGHRSVSWYQQTPGQGLQFLFEYFSETQRNKGNFPGRFSGRQFSNSRSEMNVSTLELGDSALYLCASSSTTGRYEQYFGPGTRLTVT.

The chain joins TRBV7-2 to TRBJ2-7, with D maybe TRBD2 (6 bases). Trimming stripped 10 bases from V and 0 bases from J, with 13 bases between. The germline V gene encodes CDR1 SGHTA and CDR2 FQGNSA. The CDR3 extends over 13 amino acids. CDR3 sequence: CATRDGSSYEQYF. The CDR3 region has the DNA TGTGCCACCCGAGACGGGAGCTCCTACGAGCAGTACTTC. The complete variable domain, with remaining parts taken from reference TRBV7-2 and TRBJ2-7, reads GAGVSQSPSNKVTEKGKDVELRCDPISGHTALYWYRQSLGQGLEFLIYFQGNSAPDKSGLPSDRFSAERTGGSVSTLTIQRTQQEDSAVYLCATRDGSSYEQYFGPGTRLTVT.